Listed below are T cell receptor beta chains from one sample, sequenced in a study of T-cell memory formation after mild COVID-19. Using its own MiXCR run on the 5' RACE reads, TCRdb lists one record per CDR3 protein. The table shows hundreds of thousands of distinct CDR3 sequences, with 20% occurring only once. The sequenced sample consisted of PBMCs or a T cell subset sorted from them (not recorded which). These receptor sequences come from an adult woman who had mild COVID-19 (a few samples of this study predate the infection). Cell type and time point are not known. Both conserved end residues are part of each CDR3. A D gene is named only where the DNA matches it firmly. Size is omitted from some rows. Given values are once, few, many or a class for expanded clones.

TRBJ1-5 TRBV2 few TRBD1 15 TGTGCCAGCAGGGCTAGACAGGGGGGGAATCAGCCCCAGCATTTT CASRARQGGNQPQHF
TRBJ1-1 TRBV19 few TRBD1 14 TGTGCCAGTAAAGGGACAGGGGTGAACACTGAAGCTTTCTTT CASKGTGVNTEAFF
TRBJ2-3 TRBV6-6 few - 15 TGTGCCAGCAGTCCCGCTTCTCTTGGGGCAGATACGCAGTATTTT CASSPASLGADTQYF
TRBJ1-5 TRBV18 few - 15 TGTGCCAGCTCGAGCGGAATCCCTGGCAATCAGCCCCAGCATTTT CASSSGIPGNQPQHF
TRBJ2-6 TRBV12-3/TRBV12-4 few - 14 TGTGCCAGCAGTAGGGCGGCTGGGGCCAACGTCCTGACTTTC CASSRAAGANVLTF
TRBJ1-1 TRBV10-3 - TRBD1 14 TGTGCCATCAGGCCGGGACAGGGGGTCACTGAAGCTTTCTTT CAIRPGQGVTEAFF
TRBJ2-1 TRBV5-6 few - 15 TGTGCCCCATACGGTCAGGGGAACTCCTACAATGAGCAGTTCTTC CAPYGQGNSYNEQFF
TRBJ2-2 TRBV7-2 few TRBD1 17 TGTGCCAGCAGCTTAGGGTTGGGGACAGGGGGCACCGGGGAGCTGTTTTTT CASSLGLGTGGTGELFF
TRBJ2-5 TRBV5-5 few - 14 TGTGCCAGCAGCGAGGGACACCGTGGGGAGACCCAGTACTTC CASSEGHRGETQYF
TRBJ2-7 TRBV5-1 many - 13 TGCGCCAGCAGCCAGGGAGGCTTTTACGAGCAGTACTTC CASSQGGFYEQYF